A selection of T cell receptor beta chains follows, all from one sample in a study of blood T cell repertoires in COVID-19. Produced via immunoSEQ multiplex PCR; TCRdb's table is partial and in-frame only. The repertoire holds some 170,000 clones, with around 83% as singletons. The sequencing sample was made of PBMCs or T cells enriched from blood (not recorded which). These receptors were obtained from a man aged 50-60 years who had recovered from COVID-19. CDR3s include the opening cysteine and the closing phenylalanine or tryptophan. The order of the fields is J gene, clone size, V gene, D gene, CDR3 DNA, CDR3 protein. D genes are given only for firm matches. Clone size is given for some rows only: seen once, a few or many times, or a class if the clone is expanded.

j_gene: TRBJ2-2; abundance: -; v_gene: TRBV19; d_gene: -; CDR3nt: TGTGCCAGTAATCAACGGGGGACCGGGGAGCTGTTTTTT; CDR3aa: CASNQRGTGELFF
j_gene: TRBJ2-7; abundance: -; v_gene: TRBV11-1; d_gene: -; CDR3nt: TGTGCCAGCAGCTTAGACGCCGGGAACCCCTACGAGCAGTACTTC; CDR3aa: CASSLDAGNPYEQYF
j_gene: TRBJ1-1; abundance: -; v_gene: TRBV5-4; d_gene: -; CDR3nt: TGTGCCAGCAGCCGATACTGGACAGCGAACACTGAAGCTTTCTTT; CDR3aa: CASSRYWTANTEAFF
j_gene: TRBJ2-5; abundance: -; v_gene: TRBV9; d_gene: TRBD2; CDR3nt: TGTGCCAGCAGCGTTAGCGGGGGGCGAAACCAAGAGACCCAGTACTTC; CDR3aa: CASSVSGGRNQETQYF
j_gene: TRBJ1-5; abundance: -; v_gene: TRBV7-3; d_gene: -; CDR3nt: TGTGCCAGCAGCTTAGGGCCGGGAGCAGGACAGCCCCAGCATTTT; CDR3aa: CASSLGPGAGQPQHF
j_gene: TRBJ2-5; abundance: -; v_gene: TRBV30; d_gene: TRBD1; CDR3nt: TGTGCCTGGAGTAGGGACAGCGGAATCCAAGAGACCCAGTACTTC; CDR3aa: CAWSRDSGIQETQYF
j_gene: TRBJ1-1; abundance: -; v_gene: TRBV19; d_gene: TRBD1; CDR3nt: TGTGCCAGTACCACCTCTGGACAGGGCAGAACTGAAGCTTTCTTT; CDR3aa: CASTTSGQGRTEAFF
j_gene: TRBJ2-5; abundance: -; v_gene: TRBV6-5; d_gene: -; CDR3nt: TGTGCCAGCAGACCCTGGACAGCCCAAGAGACCCAGTACTTC; CDR3aa: CASRPWTAQETQYF
j_gene: TRBJ2-7; abundance: -; v_gene: TRBV15; d_gene: TRBD1; CDR3nt: TGTGCCACCAGCAGTCGCCGGGACAGAATGTCCTACGAGCAGTACTTC; CDR3aa: CATSSRRDRMSYEQYF
j_gene: TRBJ2-7; abundance: few; v_gene: TRBV10-3; d_gene: -; CDR3nt: TGTGCCATCAGTGTTCTAGGGAGCAACGAGCAGTACTTC; CDR3aa: CAISVLGSNEQYF
j_gene: TRBJ1-2; abundance: -; v_gene: TRBV5-6; d_gene: -; CDR3nt: TGTGCCAGCAGCTTGGTCGCGGGGCAAAACTATGGCTACACCTTC; CDR3aa: CASSLVAGQNYGYTF
j_gene: TRBJ1-6; abundance: -; v_gene: TRBV6-1; d_gene: -; CDR3nt: TGTGCCAGCAGTGACCAGCCGGGACTTGGTGGTAATTCACCCCTCCACTTT; CDR3aa: CASSDQPGLGGNSPLHF
j_gene: TRBJ2-3; abundance: -; v_gene: TRBV6-5; d_gene: TRBD2; CDR3nt: TGTGCCAGCAGGGCCCGGACTAGCGGGCGAGATACGCAGTATTTT; CDR3aa: CASRARTSGRDTQYF
j_gene: TRBJ2-1; abundance: -; v_gene: TRBV7-9; d_gene: TRBD1; CDR3nt: TGTGCCAGCAGCTTAGCGACCGGGACAGGGAAGAGTGAGCAGTTCTTC; CDR3aa: CASSLATGTGKSEQFF
j_gene: TRBJ1-2; abundance: -; v_gene: TRBV19; d_gene: -; CDR3nt: TGTGCCAGTAGTATAGATCTATCAGGGTTCGGCGATGGCTACACCTTC; CDR3aa: CASSIDLSGFGDGYTF
j_gene: TRBJ2-1; abundance: -; v_gene: TRBV5-4; d_gene: TRBD2; CDR3nt: TGTGCCAGCAGCCAAGGACTAGCGGGGGGGCAGAATGAGCAGTTCTTC; CDR3aa: CASSQGLAGGQNEQFF
j_gene: TRBJ2-7; abundance: -; v_gene: TRBV6-5; d_gene: -; CDR3nt: TGTGCCAGCAGCGGACTTGGCTGGAACGACGAGCAGTACTTC; CDR3aa: CASSGLGWNDEQYF
j_gene: TRBJ2-7; abundance: -; v_gene: TRBV4-2; d_gene: -; CDR3nt: TGTGCCAGCAGCCAAGGGGGCGCGCTGGACGAGCAGTACTTC; CDR3aa: CASSQGGALDEQYF
j_gene: TRBJ2-3; abundance: -; v_gene: TRBV10-2; d_gene: -; CDR3nt: TGCGCCAGCAGTGGACTAGGGACAGTTGTAATCGCTTCCACAGATACGCAGTATTTT; CDR3aa: CASSGLGTVVIASTDTQYF
j_gene: TRBJ2-5; abundance: -; v_gene: TRBV18; d_gene: -; CDR3nt: TGTGCCAGCTCACTATCAGGGGGAGGAGAGACCCAGTACTTC; CDR3aa: CASSLSGGGETQYF
j_gene: TRBJ2-3; abundance: -; v_gene: TRBV14; d_gene: TRBD2; CDR3nt: TGTGCCAGCAGCCAGGGACTAGGGGTCGGCACAGATACGCAGTATTTT; CDR3aa: CASSQGLGVGTDTQYF
j_gene: TRBJ2-7; abundance: -; v_gene: TRBV29-1; d_gene: TRBD2; CDR3nt: TGCAGCGTTGTTCTAGCGGGGGATGAGCAGTACTTC; CDR3aa: CSVVLAGDEQYF
j_gene: TRBJ2-7; abundance: once; v_gene: TRBV5-1; d_gene: -; CDR3nt: TGCGCCAGCAGCAGGACTAGGGGGGGCTACGAGCAGTACTTC; CDR3aa: CASSRTRGGYEQYF
j_gene: TRBJ2-5; abundance: -; v_gene: TRBV5-1; d_gene: TRBD2; CDR3nt: TGCGCCAGCAGCTTTGGGACTAGCGGGGGGGTGTACCAAGAGACCCAGTACTTC; CDR3aa: CASSFGTSGGVYQETQYF
j_gene: TRBJ1-1; abundance: -; v_gene: TRBV19; d_gene: -; CDR3nt: TGTGCCAGTAGTCCCCACGAGGCGAACACTGAAGCTTTCTTT; CDR3aa: CASSPHEANTEAFF
j_gene: TRBJ2-1; abundance: -; v_gene: TRBV27; d_gene: TRBD1; CDR3nt: TGTGCCAGCAGTTTAATTCGGGCAGCCCGGGACAGGAACAATGAGCAGTTCTTC; CDR3aa: CASSLIRAARDRNNEQFF
j_gene: TRBJ1-2; abundance: few; v_gene: TRBV30; d_gene: TRBD1; CDR3nt: TGTGCCTGGAGTGTATCTTCAGGGGGCGCCTATGGCTACACCTTC; CDR3aa: CAWSVSSGGAYGYTF
j_gene: TRBJ1-6; abundance: few; v_gene: TRBV5-1; d_gene: TRBD1; CDR3nt: TGCGCCAGCAGCCCGGGACAGGGTGGGACCCGGCTCCACTTT; CDR3aa: CASSPGQGGTRLHF
j_gene: TRBJ1-2; abundance: -; v_gene: TRBV5-1; d_gene: TRBD1; CDR3nt: TGCGCCAGCAGCAAACGACAGGGTGATGGCTACACCTTC; CDR3aa: CASSKRQGDGYTF
j_gene: TRBJ1-1; abundance: -; v_gene: TRBV5-1; d_gene: TRBD1; CDR3nt: TGCGCCAGCAGCTTGGCGAGACAGGGGAACACTGAAGCTTTCTTT; CDR3aa: CASSLARQGNTEAFF
j_gene: TRBJ1-1; abundance: -; v_gene: TRBV6-5; d_gene: -; CDR3nt: TGTGCCAGCAGTATTAGGGGAGGTGAAGCTTTCTTT; CDR3aa: CASSIRGGEAFF
j_gene: TRBJ1-5; abundance: -; v_gene: TRBV6-5; d_gene: -; CDR3nt: TGTGCCAGCAGGCTTTATTCGGGGCAGCCCCAGCATTTT; CDR3aa: CASRLYSGQPQHF
j_gene: TRBJ2-7; abundance: -; v_gene: TRBV5-4; d_gene: TRBD1; CDR3nt: TGTGCCAGCAGCCTCGGACAGGGGGCGCAATTCCCCTACGAGCAGTACTTC; CDR3aa: CASSLGQGAQFPYEQYF
j_gene: TRBJ2-7; abundance: -; v_gene: TRBV9; d_gene: TRBD2; CDR3nt: TGTGCCAGCAGCGTAGACCCGGGGGGCTACGAGCAGTACTTC; CDR3aa: CASSVDPGGYEQYF
j_gene: TRBJ2-7; abundance: -; v_gene: TRBV20-1; d_gene: -; CDR3nt: TGCAGTGCTAGGTCGGGGTTCGAGCAGTACTTC; CDR3aa: CSARSGFEQYF
j_gene: TRBJ1-2; abundance: -; v_gene: TRBV10-2; d_gene: TRBD1; CDR3nt: TGCGCCAGCAGCCCCGGACAGGGGGGTTATGGCTACACCTTC; CDR3aa: CASSPGQGGYGYTF
j_gene: TRBJ1-2; abundance: -; v_gene: TRBV6-1; d_gene: -; CDR3nt: TGTGCCAGCAGTGAAGGCAGGGGTAACTATGGCTACACCTTC; CDR3aa: CASSEGRGNYGYTF
j_gene: TRBJ1-1; abundance: once; v_gene: TRBV23-1; d_gene: TRBD1; CDR3nt: TGCGCCAGCAGTCAATCAACAGGGGGCACTGAAGCTTTCTTT; CDR3aa: CASSQSTGGTEAFF
j_gene: TRBJ2-7; abundance: -; v_gene: TRBV7-9; d_gene: -; CDR3nt: TGTGCCAGCAGCTCACCTCCGGGAGCCTACGAGCAGTACTTC; CDR3aa: CASSSPPGAYEQYF
j_gene: TRBJ1-6; abundance: -; v_gene: TRBV29-1; d_gene: TRBD1; CDR3nt: TGCAGCGTTGGGACAGGGCTTCGTTCACCCCTCCACTTT; CDR3aa: CSVGTGLRSPLHF
j_gene: TRBJ1-1; abundance: -; v_gene: TRBV11-2; d_gene: -; CDR3nt: TGTGCCAGCAGCTTAGCAACAGGAGCGAACACTGAAGCTTTCTTT; CDR3aa: CASSLATGANTEAFF
j_gene: TRBJ1-2; abundance: -; v_gene: TRBV10-1; d_gene: -; CDR3nt: TGCGCCAGCAGTGGGACAACCCTGGATGGGCGGTATGGCTACACCTTC; CDR3aa: CASSGTTLDGRYGYTF
j_gene: TRBJ1-6; abundance: -; v_gene: TRBV30; d_gene: -; CDR3nt: TGTGCCTGGAGTACCCTTTGGGGGGGAGAATCACCCCTCCACTTT; CDR3aa: CAWSTLWGGESPLHF